This T cell receptor (beta chain) derives from a study of regulatory T cells. Amplification used 52 TRBV primers and 13 TRBJ primers. TCRdb keeps only in-frame clones here, not all; method: immunoSEQ multiplex PCR. The sample has about 2,300 clones, under 95% seen once. Germline assignment: CDR1 MDHEN and CDR2 SYDVKM. Germline trimming cut 7 bases from V and 3 bases from J; bases unmatched to any gene: 17. The CDR3 has 18 amino acids. General study points: Regulatory T cells from CD3G-deficient patients were less diverse than autologous conventional CD4+ cells and control regulatory cells.

For this clone: Its antigen is still unknown.

Patients, 2 to 39 years old, had expanded memory T-cell proportions. The sample was CD4+ Tregs sorted from blood. The rearrangement links TRBV28 to TRBJ1-4; 7 bases map to TRBD1. The clonotype was recovered from a child aged 5-17 years with CD3G deficiency. CDR3 sequence reads: CASTKRRQGIRANEKLFF. The CDR3 DNA reads as TGTGCCAGCACCAAAAGAAGACAGGGAATTAGGGCTAATGAAAAACTGTTTTTT.